A single sample is the source of the 2 T cell receptor beta chains below, sequenced in a study of blood T cell repertoires in COVID-19. Assay: immunoSEQ multiplex PCR; the TCRdb copy retains only in-frame clones and omits some. Of about 220,000 clones listed, about 88% are singletons. The sample comprised peripheral blood. Receptor source: a woman in her forties or fifties with COVID-19, enrolled during active disease.

The V call is TRBV15, the J call TRBJ1-2; a weak D match, TRBD1 (6 bases). Germline loops: CDR1 LNHNV, CDR2 YYDKDF (reference sequence). The CDR3 contains 15 residues. Trimming left V 0 bases short and J 2 bases short, with 10 bases between. CDR3 in DNA: TGTGCCACCAGCAGAGATAGGACAGCGAACTATGGCTACACCTTC. This codes for CATSRDRTANYGYTF. Using reference TRBV15 and TRBJ1-2 for the parts outside the CDR3, the full variable domain is DAMVIQNPRYQVTQFGKPVTLSCSQTLNHNVMYWYQQKSSQAPKLLFHYYDKDFNNEADTPDNFQSRRPNTSFCFLDIRSPGLGDTAMYLCATSRDRTANYGYTFGSGTRLTVV.

J is TRBJ1-6 and V is TRBV6-4, with D perhaps TRBD1 (5 bases). Germline V gene data show CDR1 as MRHNA and CDR2 as SNTAGT. Trimming cost V 6 bases and J 9 bases, with 15 bases left between them. This CDR3 has 14 residues. For the CDR3, the DNA is TGTGCCAGCAGCTCCGGGACTCGATTTTCACCCCTCCACTTT. Translation: CASSSGTRFSPLHF.